The clone carrying this TCR beta chain was recorded once. This sample was included in a study of blood T cell repertoires in COVID-19. Study as a whole: The United States, Italy and Spain were the sources of the acute and convalescent COVID-19 samples. T cells, B-cell-depleted T cells, or PBMCs supplied cDNA or gDNA.

In the original processing: Estimation of nucleated cell counts relied on the amplification of reference gene primers. Sequencing was performed with immunoSEQ multiplex PCR; in TCRdb, only in-frame clones are kept and a portion is missing. V and J calls and clone size are those listed in that table; D and trimming were worked out from the DNA. The data show about 100,000 clones, about 80% seen once. Germline V gene data show CDR1 as SGHTA and CDR2 as FQGTGA. Trimming took 4 bases from V and 6 from J; bases not matched to a gene: 13. The CDR3 totals 17 residues. The rearrangement uses TRBV7-3 and TRBJ1-2; 11 nucleotides agree with TRBD1. The sequenced material came from peripheral blood. The clonotype was recovered from a woman between 65 and 79 years old with acute or convalescent COVID-19. The CDR3 bases are TGTGCCAGCAGCTCCGACCCGACGTGGACAGGGGGCAATGGCTACACCTTC. The encoded protein is CASSSDPTWTGGNGYTF. The full variable domain, with the rest looked up from reference TRBV7-3 and TRBJ1-2, is GAGVSQTPSNKVTEKGKYVELRCDPISGHTALYWYRQSLGQGPEFLIYFQGTGAADDSGLPNDRFFAVRPEGSVSTLKIQRTERGDSAVYLCASSSDPTWTGGNGYTFGSGTRLTVV.